A selection of T cell receptor beta chains follows, all from one sample in a study of tumor and adjacent non-tumor tissue in lung cancer. TCRdb called the multiplex PCR reads again in MiXCR, with one record for every CDR3 protein. Of 60,000 to 85,000 distinct CDR3 sequences in the sample, around four fifths were seen once. The sample consisted of lung tumor tissue. Receptor source: a woman aged 45 to 65 with non-small cell lung cancer. CDR3s include the opening cysteine and the closing phenylalanine or tryptophan. The D gene is left open where the match is weak. The listing skips clone size in some rows; elsewhere it reads once, few, many or a size class.

clone_size	cdr3_length	d_call	j_call	v_call	cdr3_aa	cdr3_nt
NA	15	NA	TRBJ2-2	TRBV11-1	CACSLEGLNTGELFF	TGTGCCTGCTCTTTAGAGGGACTGAATACAGGGGAGCTGTTTTTT
NA	17	TRBD2	TRBJ2-5	TRBV7-8	CPSSLDRTGGSEETQYF	TGTCCAAGCAGCTTAGACCGGACGGGAGGGTCGGAAGAGACCCAGTACTTC
medium-sized	11	NA	TRBJ2-5	TRBV11-2	CASSTQETQYF	TGTGCCAGCAGCACACAAGAGACCCAGTACTTC
NA	16	TRBD2	TRBJ2-5	TRBV10-3	CAISGTSGRAQEAQYF	TGTGCCATCAGTGGAACTAGCGGTAGGGCCCAAGAGGCCCAGTACTTC
few	15	NA	TRBJ1-4	TRBV9	CASSLQGLPNEKLFF	TGTGCCAGCAGCTTACAGGGCTTGCCTAATGAAAAACTGTTTTTT
once	13	TRBD1	TRBJ1-2	TRBV11-2	CASSLDRGGGHTF	TGTGCCAGCAGCTTAGACAGGGGGGGTGGGCACACCTTC
NA	17	TRBD2	TRBJ2-1	TRBV28	CASRKDTGTSGYNEQLF	TGTGCCAGCAGGAAGGACACCGGGACTAGCGGCTACAATGAGCAGTTGTTC
NA	15	NA	TRBJ1-5	TRBV6-1	CARSDMDIYDQPQHF	TGTGCCAGGAGTGACATGGACATATACGATCAGCCCCAGCATTTT
NA	16	TRBD2	TRBJ2-1	TRBV12-3/TRBV12-4	CAGSSGLPGLYNEQFF	TGTGCCGGCAGTAGTGGCCTCCCGGGACTATACAATGAGCAGTTCTTC
NA	16	TRBD2	TRBJ2-7	TRBV11-3	CASSLDGTSAFYEHYF	TGTGCCAGTAGCTTAGATGGGACTAGCGCATTTTACGAGCACTACTTC